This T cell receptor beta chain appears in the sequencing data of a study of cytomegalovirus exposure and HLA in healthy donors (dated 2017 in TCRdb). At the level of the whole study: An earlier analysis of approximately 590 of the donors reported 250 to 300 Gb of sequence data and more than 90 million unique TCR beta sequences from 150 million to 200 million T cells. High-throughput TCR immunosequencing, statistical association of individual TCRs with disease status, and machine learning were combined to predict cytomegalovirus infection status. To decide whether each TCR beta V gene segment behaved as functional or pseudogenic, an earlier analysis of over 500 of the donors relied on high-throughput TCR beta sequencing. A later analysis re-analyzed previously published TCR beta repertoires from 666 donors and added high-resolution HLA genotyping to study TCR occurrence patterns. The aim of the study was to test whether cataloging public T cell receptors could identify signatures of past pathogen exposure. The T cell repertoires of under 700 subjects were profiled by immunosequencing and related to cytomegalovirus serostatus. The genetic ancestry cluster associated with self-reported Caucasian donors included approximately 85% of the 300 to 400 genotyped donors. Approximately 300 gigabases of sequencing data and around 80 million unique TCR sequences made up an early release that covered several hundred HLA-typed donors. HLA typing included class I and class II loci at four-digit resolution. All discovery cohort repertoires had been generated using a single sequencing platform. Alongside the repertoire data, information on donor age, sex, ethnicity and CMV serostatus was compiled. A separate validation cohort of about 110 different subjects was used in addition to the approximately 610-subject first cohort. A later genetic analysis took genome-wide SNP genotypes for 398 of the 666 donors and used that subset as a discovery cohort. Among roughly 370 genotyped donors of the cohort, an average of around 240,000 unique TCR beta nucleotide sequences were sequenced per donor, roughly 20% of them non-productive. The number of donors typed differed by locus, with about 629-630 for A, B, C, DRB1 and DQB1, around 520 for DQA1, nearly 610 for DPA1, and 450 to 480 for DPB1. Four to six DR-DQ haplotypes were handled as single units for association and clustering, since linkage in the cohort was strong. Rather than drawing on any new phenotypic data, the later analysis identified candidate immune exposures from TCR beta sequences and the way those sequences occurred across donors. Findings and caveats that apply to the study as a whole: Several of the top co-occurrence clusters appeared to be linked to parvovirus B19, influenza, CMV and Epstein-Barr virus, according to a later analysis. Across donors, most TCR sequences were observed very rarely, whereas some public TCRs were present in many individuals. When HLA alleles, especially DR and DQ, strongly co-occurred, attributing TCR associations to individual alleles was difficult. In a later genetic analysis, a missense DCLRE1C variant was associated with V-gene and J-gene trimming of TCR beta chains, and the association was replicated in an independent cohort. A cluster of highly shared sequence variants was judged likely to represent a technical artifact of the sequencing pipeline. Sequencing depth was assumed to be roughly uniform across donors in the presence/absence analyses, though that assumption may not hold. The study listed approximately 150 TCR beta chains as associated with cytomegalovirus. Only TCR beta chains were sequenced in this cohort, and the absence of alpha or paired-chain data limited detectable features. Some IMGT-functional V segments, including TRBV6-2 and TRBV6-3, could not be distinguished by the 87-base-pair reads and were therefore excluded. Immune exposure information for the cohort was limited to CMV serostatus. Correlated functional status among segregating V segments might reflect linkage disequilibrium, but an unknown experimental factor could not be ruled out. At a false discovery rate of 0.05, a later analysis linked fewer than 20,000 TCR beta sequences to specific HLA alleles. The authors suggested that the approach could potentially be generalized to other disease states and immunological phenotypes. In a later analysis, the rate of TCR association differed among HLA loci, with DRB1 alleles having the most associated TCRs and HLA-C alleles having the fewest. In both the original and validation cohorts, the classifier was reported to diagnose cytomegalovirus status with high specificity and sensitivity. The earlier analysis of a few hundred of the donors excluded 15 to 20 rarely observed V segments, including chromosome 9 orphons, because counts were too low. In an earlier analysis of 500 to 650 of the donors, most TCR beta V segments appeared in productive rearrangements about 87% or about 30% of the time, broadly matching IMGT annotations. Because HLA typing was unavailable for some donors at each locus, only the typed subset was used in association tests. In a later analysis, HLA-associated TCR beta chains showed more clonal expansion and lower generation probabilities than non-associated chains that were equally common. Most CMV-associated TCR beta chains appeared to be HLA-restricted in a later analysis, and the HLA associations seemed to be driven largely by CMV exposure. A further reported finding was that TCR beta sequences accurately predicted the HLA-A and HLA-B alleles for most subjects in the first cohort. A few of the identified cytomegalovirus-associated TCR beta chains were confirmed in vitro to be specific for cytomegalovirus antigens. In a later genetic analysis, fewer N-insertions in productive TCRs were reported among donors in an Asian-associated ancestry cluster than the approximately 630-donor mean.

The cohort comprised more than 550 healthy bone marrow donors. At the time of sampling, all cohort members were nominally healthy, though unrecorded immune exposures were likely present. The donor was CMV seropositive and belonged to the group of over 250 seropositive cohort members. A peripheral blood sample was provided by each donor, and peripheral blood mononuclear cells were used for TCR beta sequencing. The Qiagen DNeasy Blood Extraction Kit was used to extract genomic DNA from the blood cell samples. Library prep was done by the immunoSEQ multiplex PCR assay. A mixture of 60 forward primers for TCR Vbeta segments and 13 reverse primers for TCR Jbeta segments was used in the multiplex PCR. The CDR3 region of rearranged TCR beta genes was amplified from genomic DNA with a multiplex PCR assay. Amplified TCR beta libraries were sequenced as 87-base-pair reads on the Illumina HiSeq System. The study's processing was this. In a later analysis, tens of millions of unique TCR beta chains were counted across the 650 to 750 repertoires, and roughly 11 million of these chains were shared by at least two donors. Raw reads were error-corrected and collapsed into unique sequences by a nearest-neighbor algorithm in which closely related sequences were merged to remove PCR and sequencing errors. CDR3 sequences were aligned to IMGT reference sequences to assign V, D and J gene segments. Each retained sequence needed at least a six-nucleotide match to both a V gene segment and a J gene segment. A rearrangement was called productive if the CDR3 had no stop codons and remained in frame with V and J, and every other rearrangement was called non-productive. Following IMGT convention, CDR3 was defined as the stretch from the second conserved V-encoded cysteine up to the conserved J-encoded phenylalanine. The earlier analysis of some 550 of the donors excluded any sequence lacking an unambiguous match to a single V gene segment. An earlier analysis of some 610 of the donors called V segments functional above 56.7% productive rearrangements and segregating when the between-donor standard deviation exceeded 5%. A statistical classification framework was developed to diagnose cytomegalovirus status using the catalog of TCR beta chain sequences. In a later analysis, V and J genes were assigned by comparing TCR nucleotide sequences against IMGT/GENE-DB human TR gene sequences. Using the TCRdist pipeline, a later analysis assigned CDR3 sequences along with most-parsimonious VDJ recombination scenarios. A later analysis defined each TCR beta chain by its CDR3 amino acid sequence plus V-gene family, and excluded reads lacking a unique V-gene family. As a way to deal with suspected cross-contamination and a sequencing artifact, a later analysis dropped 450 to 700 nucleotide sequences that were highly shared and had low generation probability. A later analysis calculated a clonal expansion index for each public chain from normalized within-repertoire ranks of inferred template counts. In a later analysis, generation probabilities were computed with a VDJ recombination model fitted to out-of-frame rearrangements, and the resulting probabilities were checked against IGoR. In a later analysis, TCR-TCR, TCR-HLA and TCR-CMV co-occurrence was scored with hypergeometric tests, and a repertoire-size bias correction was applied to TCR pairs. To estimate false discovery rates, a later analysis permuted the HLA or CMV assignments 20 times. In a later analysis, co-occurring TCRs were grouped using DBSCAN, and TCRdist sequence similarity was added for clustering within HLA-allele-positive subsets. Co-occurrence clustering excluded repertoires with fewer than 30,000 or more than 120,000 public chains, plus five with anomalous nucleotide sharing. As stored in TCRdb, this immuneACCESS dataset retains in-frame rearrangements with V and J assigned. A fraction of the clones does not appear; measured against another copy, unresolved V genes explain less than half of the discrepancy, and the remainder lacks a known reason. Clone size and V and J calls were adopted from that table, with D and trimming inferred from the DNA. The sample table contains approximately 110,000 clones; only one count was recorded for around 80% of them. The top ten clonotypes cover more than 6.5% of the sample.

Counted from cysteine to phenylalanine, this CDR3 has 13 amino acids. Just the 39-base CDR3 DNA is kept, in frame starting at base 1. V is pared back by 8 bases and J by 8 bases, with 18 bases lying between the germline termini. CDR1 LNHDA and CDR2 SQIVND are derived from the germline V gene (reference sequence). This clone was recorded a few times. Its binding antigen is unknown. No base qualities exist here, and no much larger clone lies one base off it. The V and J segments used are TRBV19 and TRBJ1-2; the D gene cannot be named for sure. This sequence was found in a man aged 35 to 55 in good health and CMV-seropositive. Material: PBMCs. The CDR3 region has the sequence CASHPEGGVGYTF. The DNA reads TGTGCCAGTCACCCCGAAGGCGGGGTAGGCTACACCTTC.